The sequence of this T cell receptor (beta chain) was determined in a study of blood T cells in healthy people across ages. Alongside a J-beta primer mix, a sample-barcoded 5' primer served in a second PCR lasting roughly 7 to 11 cycles. MiXCR, run by TCRdb on the 5' RACE reads, gives a single entry per CDR3 protein. The sample gives 780,000 or so distinct CDR3 sequences, 40% to 65% of which show up once; 40% to 50% is in the top ten. Between the trimmed V and J ends, which lost 4 bases and 2 bases, there was a span of 8 bases. In germline, CDR1 is SGHVS, CDR2 FNYEAQ. The CDR3 has 13 residues. In each sample, at least 6 million PBMCs were isolated.

The chain employs TRBV7-6 and TRBJ2-5; D may be TRBD2 (6 bases). The sample taken for sequencing was blood. This receptor was obtained from a man older than 75 in good health. The CDR3, as DNA: TGTGCCAGCAGCTGGGAGGAACAAGAGACCCAGTACTTC. Amino acid sequence: CASSWEEQETQYF.